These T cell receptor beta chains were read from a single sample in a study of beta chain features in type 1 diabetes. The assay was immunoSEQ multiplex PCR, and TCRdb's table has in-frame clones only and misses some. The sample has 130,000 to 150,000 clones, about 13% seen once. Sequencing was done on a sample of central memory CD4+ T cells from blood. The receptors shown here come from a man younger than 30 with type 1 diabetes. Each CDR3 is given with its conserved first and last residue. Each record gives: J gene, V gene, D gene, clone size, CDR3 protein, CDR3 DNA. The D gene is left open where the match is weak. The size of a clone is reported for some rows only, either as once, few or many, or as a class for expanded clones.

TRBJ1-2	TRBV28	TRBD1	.	CASRPGGSGYTF	TGTGCCAGCAGACCAGGGGGCAGTGGCTACACCTTC
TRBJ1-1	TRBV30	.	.	CAWRRGLGTEAFF	TGTGCCTGGAGGAGGGGTCTGGGCACTGAAGCTTTCTTT
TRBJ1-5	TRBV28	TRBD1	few	CASSLGGQDRQPQHF	TGTGCCAGCAGTTTAGGGGGACAGGACAGACAGCCCCAGCATTTT
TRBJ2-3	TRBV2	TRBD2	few	CASSFGLAGDTQYF	TGTGCCAGCAGCTTCGGACTAGCGGGAGATACGCAGTATTTT
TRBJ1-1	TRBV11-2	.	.	CATQGLNTEAFF	TGTGCCACCCAGGGCTTGAACACTGAAGCTTTCTTT
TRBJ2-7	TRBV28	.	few	CASSSGVTYEQYF	TGTGCCAGCAGTTCCGGGGTAACCTACGAGCAGTACTTC
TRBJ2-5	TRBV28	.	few	CASSAPRGYQETQYF	TGTGCCAGCAGCGCCCCTAGGGGGTACCAAGAGACCCAGTACTTC
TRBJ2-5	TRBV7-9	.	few	CASSSRPNQETQYF	TGTGCCAGCAGCTCCCGACCCAACCAAGAGACCCAGTACTTC
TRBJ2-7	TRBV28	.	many	CASRPGSGIGEQYF	TGTGCCAGCAGGCCCGGGTCAGGGATAGGGGAGCAGTACTTC
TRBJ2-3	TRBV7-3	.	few	CASSLTGPTDTQYF	TGTGCCAGCAGCTTAACGGGGCCCACAGATACGCAGTATTTT
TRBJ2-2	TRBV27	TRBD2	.	CASSYLGLAGGTTNTGELFF	TGTGCCAGCAGCTATCTAGGACTAGCGGGGGGCACCACTAACACCGGGGAGCTGTTTTTT
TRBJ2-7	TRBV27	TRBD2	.	CASSSQPGLASWEQYF	TGTGCCAGCAGTTCTCAGCCGGGACTAGCTTCATGGGAGCAGTACTTC
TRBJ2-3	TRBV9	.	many	CASSVGPYAADTQYF	TGTGCCAGCAGCGTAGGCCCTTACGCTGCTGATACGCAGTATTTT
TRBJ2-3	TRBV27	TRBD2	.	CASSLKLTSGGPRDTQYF	TGTGCCAGCAGTTTAAAACTGACTAGCGGGGGGCCCCGGGATACGCAGTATTTT
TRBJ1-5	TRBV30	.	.	CAWSVDLNQPQHF	TGTGCCTGGAGCGTTGACCTCAATCAGCCCCAGCATTTT
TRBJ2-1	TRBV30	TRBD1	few	CAWSGKGTVSYNEQFF	TGTGCCTGGAGCGGAAAAGGGACAGTCTCCTACAATGAGCAGTTCTTC
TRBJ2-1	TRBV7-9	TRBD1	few	CASSTRQGSYNEQFF	TGTGCCAGCAGCACCCGACAGGGGTCGTACAATGAGCAGTTCTTC
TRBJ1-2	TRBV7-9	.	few	CASSRDSEGGYTF	TGTGCCAGCTCCCGAGACTCAGAGGGTGGCTACACCTTC
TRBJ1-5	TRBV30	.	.	CASDQGGGQPQHF	TGTGCCTCCGATCAAGGGGGAGGACAGCCCCAGCATTTT
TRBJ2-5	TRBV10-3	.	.	CAIAPSPRETQYF	TGTGCCATTGCCCCGTCCCCTAGAGAGACCCAGTACTTC
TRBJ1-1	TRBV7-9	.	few	CASTVMNTEAFF	TGTGCCAGCACAGTCATGAACACTGAAGCTTTCTTT
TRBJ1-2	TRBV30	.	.	CAWSKGMDYGYTF	TGTGCCTGGAGTAAGGGGATGGACTATGGCTACACCTTC
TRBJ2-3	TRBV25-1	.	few	CASSEAGPNTQYF	TGTGCCAGCAGTGAAGCGGGCCCCAATACGCAGTATTTT
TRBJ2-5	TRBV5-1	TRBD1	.	CASSPRQGQGETQYF	TGCGCCAGCAGCCCCCGACAGGGGCAAGGGGAGACCCAGTACTTC
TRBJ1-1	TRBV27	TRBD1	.	CASSLDREDTEAFF	TGTGCCAGCAGTTTGGACAGGGAGGACACTGAAGCTTTCTTT
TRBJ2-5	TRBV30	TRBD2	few	CAWSTGLATPQETQYF	TGTGCCTGGAGTACCGGACTAGCGACGCCTCAAGAGACCCAGTACTTC
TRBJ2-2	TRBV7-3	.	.	CASSPTSGELFF	TGTGCCAGCAGCCCTACTTCGGGGGAGCTGTTTTTT
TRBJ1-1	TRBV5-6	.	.	CASTWGLEAFF	TGTGCCAGCACTTGGGGCCTCGAAGCTTTCTTT
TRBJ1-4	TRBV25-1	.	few	CASSESDYNEKLFF	TGTGCCAGCAGTGAATCAGATTACAATGAAAAACTGTTTTTT
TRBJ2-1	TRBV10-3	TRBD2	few	CAITEGLAGSHNEQFF	TGTGCCATCACTGAGGGACTAGCGGGGAGCCACAATGAGCAGTTCTTC
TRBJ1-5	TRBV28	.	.	CASTGEGSNQPQHF	TGTGCCAGCACCGGGGAGGGTAGCAATCAGCCCCAGCATTTT
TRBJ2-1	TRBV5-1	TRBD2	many	CASSSSGNEQFF	TGCGCCAGCAGCTCTAGCGGCAATGAGCAGTTCTTC
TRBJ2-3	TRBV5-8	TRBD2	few	CASSFRRGVSSTDTQYF	TGTGCCAGCAGCTTCCGGCGGGGGGTTTCTAGCACAGATACGCAGTATTTT
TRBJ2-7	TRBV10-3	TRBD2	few	CAIRQGLAGSSYEQYF	TGTGCCATCAGGCAGGGACTAGCGGGAAGCTCCTACGAGCAGTACTTC
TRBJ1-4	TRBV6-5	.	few	CASSYSRGTGEKLFF	TGTGCCAGCAGTTACTCCCGGGGGACCGGGGAAAAACTGTTTTTT
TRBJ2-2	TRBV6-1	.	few	CASTPLAGDTGELFF	TGTGCCAGCACCCCGTTGGCAGGGGACACCGGGGAGCTGTTTTTT
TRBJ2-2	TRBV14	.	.	CASSQAATGELFF	TGTGCCAGCAGCCAAGCTGCCACCGGGGAGCTGTTTTTT
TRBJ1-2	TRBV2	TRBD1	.	CASRAAGQHGYTF	TGTGCCAGCAGGGCCGCGGGACAGCATGGCTACACCTTC
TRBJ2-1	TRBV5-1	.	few	CASSLLPVRSSYNEQFF	TGCGCCAGCAGCTTGTTACCGGTCCGGAGCTCCTACAATGAGCAGTTCTTC
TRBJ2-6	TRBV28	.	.	CASSRTMVGASGANVLTF	TGTGCCAGCAGTCGAACCATGGTGGGGGCCTCTGGGGCCAACGTCCTGACTTTC
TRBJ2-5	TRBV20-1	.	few	CSARLGATQYF	TGCAGTGCTAGGCTCGGCGCGACCCAGTACTTC
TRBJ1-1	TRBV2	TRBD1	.	CASRDRTTTEAFF	TGTGCCAGCAGGGACAGGACCACTACTGAAGCTTTCTTT
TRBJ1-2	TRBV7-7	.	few	CASSSRGRSGSTF	TGTGCCAGCAGCTCCCGAGGGCGATCCGGAAGCACCTTC
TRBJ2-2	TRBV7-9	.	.	CASSGWNTGELFF	TGTGCCAGCAGTGGGTGGAACACCGGGGAGCTGTTTTTT
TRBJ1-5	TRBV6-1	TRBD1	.	CASSDGQGAGNQPQHF	TGTGCCAGCAGTGATGGGCAGGGGGCAGGCAATCAGCCCCAGCATTTT
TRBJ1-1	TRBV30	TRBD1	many	CAWTGPGQGNTEAFF	TGTGCCTGGACCGGCCCGGGACAGGGGAACACTGAAGCTTTCTTT
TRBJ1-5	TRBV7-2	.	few	CASSLSWNQPQHF	TGTGCCAGCAGCTTAAGCTGGAATCAGCCCCAGCATTTT
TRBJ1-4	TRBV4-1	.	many	CASSQDEAEKLFF	TGCGCCAGCAGCCAAGATGAGGCGGAAAAACTGTTTTTT
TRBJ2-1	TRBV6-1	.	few	CASSEARGGAHSYNEQFF	TGTGCCAGCAGTGAAGCGCGGGGTGGGGCCCACTCCTACAATGAGCAGTTCTTC
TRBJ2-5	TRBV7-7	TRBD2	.	CASSLGGGDQETQYF	TGTGCCAGCAGCTTAGGCGGGGGGGACCAAGAGACCCAGTACTTC
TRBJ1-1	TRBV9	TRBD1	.	CASSLGQTNTEAFF	TGTGCCAGCAGCTTGGGACAGACGAACACTGAAGCTTTCTTT
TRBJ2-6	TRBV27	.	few	CASSFGLGSGANVLTF	TGTGCCAGCAGTTTTGGGCTTGGCTCTGGGGCCAACGTCCTGACTTTC